Below are 7 T cell receptor beta chains sequenced from a single sample in a study of T-cell reconstitution after alpha-beta-depleted transplantation in children. Construction of the TCRbeta library involved unique molecular identifiers. Using its own MiXCR run on the PCR reads, TCRdb lists one record per CDR3 protein. The data show approximately 200,000 distinct CDR3 sequences, about 14% seen once. This sample comprised PBMCs from the stem cell graft donor, obtained from the stem cell graft. Every receptor here comes from a human donor who donated a stem cell graft to a child with acute lymphoblastic leukemia.

This clonotype showed up many times. V gene TRBV5-1 combines with J gene TRBJ1-4, with 7 bases identical to TRBD1. CDR3 length: 16 amino acids. The J segment lost 10 bases and the V segment lost 0 bases, leaving 12 bases of the junction unmatched. The germline CDR1 and CDR2 sequences are SGHRS and YFSETQ. DNA for the CDR3: TGCGCCAGCAGCTTGGATCCTACAGGGGCATCAGGAAAACTGTTTTTT. This translates into CASSLDPTGASGKLFF.

This clonotype was detected ten times or more. The chain has TRBV5-1 and TRBJ2-3; D gene ambiguous. Germline values: CDR1 SGHRS, CDR2 YFSETQ. Trimming removed 4 bases at V and 2 bases at J, with 11 bases between. The CDR3 sequence is 14 residues long. The CDR3 nucleotides read TGCGCCAGCAGCATGGACCGATCCACAGATACGCAGTATTTT. This codes for CASSMDRSTDTQYF.

Many counts were recorded for this clonotype. This chain joins TRBV5-1 and TRBJ2-3; the D gene is possibly TRBD2 (6 bases). Germline lookup yields CDR1 SGHRS and CDR2 YFSETQ. The CDR3 length is 18 residues. V was pared by 4 bases and J by 2 bases, with 23 bases between. The CDR3 is CASSLRATQRALTDTQYF. The DNA for the CDR3 is TGCGCCAGCAGCCTACGGGCCACCCAGCGGGCCCTCACAGATACGCAGTATTTT.

The chain has TRBV6-1 and TRBJ2-1; D possibly uses TRBD1 or TRBD2 (6 bases each). CDR3 length equals 15 residues. V lost 3 bases and J lost 2, with 11 bases in between. Germline V CDR1 and CDR2: MNHNS, SASEGT. The CDR3 loop reads CASSDPGGPYNEQFF. The CDR3 DNA is TGTGCCAGCAGTGACCCCGGGGGCCCCTACAATGAGCAGTTCTTC.

This clonotype was found many times. The gene calls are TRBV6-1 and TRBJ1-4; D perhaps matches TRBD1 (6 bases). Germline CDR1 and CDR2: MNHNS and SASEGT. The CDR3 has 14 residues. Trimming shortened V by 1 base and J by 8 bases, and 11 bases separated the two germline ends. CDR3 region: CASSEGAGAEKLFF. The CDR3 bases are TGTGCCAGCAGTGAAGGTGCGGGGGCGGAAAAACTGTTTTTT.

To note about this clonotype: A much larger clone is a single base away; this may be a read error. This chain links TRBV4-1 with TRBJ2-7, with D hard to call. Germline V lookup: CDR1 MGHRA, CDR2 YSYEKL. The CDR3 has 15 residues. The CDR3 loop reads CANSPPDGYLYEQYF. DNA for the CDR3: TGCGCCAACAGCCCTCCTGATGGATACCTTTACGAGCAGTACTTC.

This clonotype was observed many times. This rearrangement joins TRBV7-9 to TRBJ2-7; TRBD2 might be the D (6 bases). Trimming removed 3 bases from V and 3 bases from J, with 15 bases in between. CDR3 length: 15 residues. Germline assignment: CDR1 SEHNR and CDR2 FQNEAQ (reference sequence). For the CDR3, the DNA is TGTGCCAGCAGCTTCTCCTACGGGAGTAGCTACGAGCAGTACTTC. It codes for CASSFSYGSSYEQYF.